Following are 14 T cell receptor beta chains from one sample sequenced in a study of blood T cell repertoires in COVID-19. Sequenced by immunoSEQ multiplex PCR; TCRdb stores in-frame clones only, minus some. The sample consists of roughly 350,000 clones, about 90% of them appearing once. The sequenced sample was peripheral blood. The receptors were sampled from a woman aged 18 to 35 who had recovered from COVID-19.

The V call is TRBV6-1, the J call TRBJ1-2, with unresolved D. CDR3 length equals 15 residues. Deletions cut 3 bases from V and 0 bases from J, with 11 bases between. Germline loops: CDR1 MNHNS, CDR2 SASEGT. CDR3 DNA sequence: TGTGCCAGCAGTGACGCGCCGTTTTCTAACTATGGCTACACCTTC. It translates to CASSDAPFSNYGYTF.

This clone has only one observation. The rearrangement uses TRBV6-2 or TRBV6-3 and TRBJ2-5; possible D gene TRBD2, 5 bases. In germline, CDR1 is MNHEY, CDR2 SVGEGT. Trimming removed 2 bases at V and 5 bases at J, with 15 bases between. The CDR3 is 15 residues long. The CDR3 sequence: CASSYSSGVSETQYF. CDR3 nucleotide sequence: TGTGCCAGCAGTTACAGTTCCGGGGTTAGTGAGACCCAGTACTTC.

The chain employs TRBV5-4 and TRBJ2-5, with 7 bases aligning to TRBD2. After removal of 0 bases from V and 5 bases from J, the junction contained 10 bases not matched to a gene. There are 16 residues in the CDR3. Germline assignment: CDR1 SGHNT and CDR2 YYREEE (reference sequence). This CDR3 is CASSLAARHGRETQYF. Written as DNA, the CDR3 is TGTGCCAGCAGCTTGGCGGCCCGACACGGGAGGGAGACCCAGTACTTC.

This clone appeared a few times. The sample carries other DNA sequences with the same CDR3. The rearrangement links TRBV2 to TRBJ1-5; 7 bases map to TRBD1. Germline V gene lookup returns CDR1 SNHLY and CDR2 FYNNEI. V lost 2 bases, J lost 4 bases, and 5 bases stayed unmatched. This CDR3 comprises 15 residues. DNA for the CDR3: TGTGCCAGCAGTGAAACAGGGGTTTTGAATCAGCCCCAGCATTTT. Amino acid sequence: CASSETGVLNQPQHF.

This clone was found a few times. The CDR3 sequence is CATSEIGLAGYNEQFF. Here the CDR3 DNA reads TGTGCCACCAGTGAAATAGGACTAGCGGGATACAATGAGCAGTTCTTC. The genes are TRBV24-1 and TRBJ2-1, with TRBD2 matching over 12 bases. Germline V gives CDR1 KGHDR, CDR2 SFDVKD. The V and J ends lost 4 bases and 4 bases, in that order; junction bases with no gene match: 4. The length of the CDR3 is 16 residues.

The chain joins TRBV10-3 to TRBJ2-2, with a tentative D call TRBD1 (5 bases). The CDR3 runs 14 residues. Trimming left V 7 bases short and J 6 bases short, with 15 bases between. In germline, CDR1 is ENHRY, CDR2 SYGVKD. As DNA, the CDR3 is TGTGCCATCAACGATAGGGGATCGGCCGGGGAGCTGTTTTTT. This sequence encodes CAINDRGSAGELFF.

The chain links TRBV6-6 to TRBJ2-5; D may be TRBD1 (5 bases). The V end lost 1 base, the J end lost 1 base, and 10 bases lay between the germline ends. Germline lookup yields CDR1 MNHNY and CDR2 SVGAGI (reference sequence). The CDR3 runs to 15 residues. CDR3 loop: CASSYYNRLQETQYF. The CDR3 nucleotides read TGTGCCAGCAGTTACTACAACAGGCTCCAAGAGACCCAGTACTTC.

This sequence joins TRBV11-2 and TRBJ2-7, with D perhaps TRBD2 (5 bases). V shed 2 bases and J shed 0 bases, with 14 bases lying between them. The CDR3 sequence is 16 residues long. Germline loops: CDR1 SGHAT, CDR2 FQNNGV. For the CDR3, the DNA is TGTGCCAGCAGCTTATGGCCTAGCCCAAGCTCCTACGAGCAGTACGTC. Its protein product is CASSLWPSPSSYEQYV.

This rearrangement joins TRBV5-1 to TRBJ2-7, with a weak D call TRBD2 (6 bases). Germline CDR1 and CDR2: SGHRS and YFSETQ. V lost 4 bases and J 0 bases, leaving 11 bases between the germline ends. The CDR3 length is 14 residues. The CDR3 DNA follows: TGCGCCAGCAGCAACGGGACTGGCTCCTACGAGCAGTACGTC. The encoded protein is CASSNGTGSYEQYV.

The gene calls are TRBV4-3 and TRBJ2-3; 9 bases agree with TRBD2. Trimming took 1 base from V and 2 from J; bases not matched to a gene: 1. This CDR3 comprises 15 residues. Germline V lookup: CDR1 LGHNA, CDR2 YSLEER. The DNA for the CDR3 is TGCGCCAGCAGCCAAGGACTAGCGGACACAGATACGCAGTATTTT. Translation gives CASSQGLADTDTQYF.

This rearrangement joins TRBV4-3 to TRBJ1-6; TRBD1 is a possible D gene (6 bases). The ends were cut back, 5 bases at V and 6 bases at J, with 17 bases in the middle. Looked up from germline, CDR1 is LGHNA and CDR2 is YSLEER. CDR3 size: 16 residues. In nucleotides, the CDR3 is TGCGCCAGCAGCAAGGTCAGGGGACCCTCTAATTCACCCCTCCACTTT. Its protein product is CASSKVRGPSNSPLHF.

The rearrangement joins TRBV30 to TRBJ1-2, with a possible D match to TRBD1 (6 bases). CDR1 is GTSNPN, CDR2 SVGIG, per germline (reference sequence). The CDR3 loop spans 15 amino acids. Trimming shortened V by 0 bases and J by 7 bases, and 18 bases separated the two germline ends. In nucleotides, the CDR3 is TGTGCCTGGAGTGTGCGCCGGGGGGGCGATGGTGGCTACACCTTC. This translates into CAWSVRRGGDGGYTF.

The chain recombines TRBV6-1 with TRBJ2-5; 15 bases are shared with TRBD2. CDR1 and CDR2 from the germline V gene are MNHNS and SASEGT. J lost 6 bases, V lost 3 bases, and 5 bases had no gene match. The CDR3 is 16 amino acids. CDR3: CASSEPGTSGRKTQYF. The CDR3 DNA follows: TGTGCCAGCAGTGAGCCCGGGACTAGCGGGAGGAAGACCCAGTACTTC.

The V gene is TRBV19, the J gene TRBJ1-5; D may be TRBD1 (6 bases). The germline gives CDR1 LNHDA, CDR2 SQIVND (reference sequence). V gave up 4 bases and J gave up 6 bases, with 16 bases separating them. The CDR3 length is 15 residues. This chain's CDR3 is CASSKHGEGGQPQHF. The CDR3 bases are TGTGCCAGTAGTAAGCACGGGGAGGGGGGTCAGCCCCAGCATTTT. Complete variable domain (other parts from reference TRBV19 and TRBJ1-5): DGGITQSPKYLFRKEGQNVTLSCEQNLNHDAMYWYRQDPGQGLRLIYYSQIVNDFQKGDIAEGYSVSREKKESFPLTVTSAQKNPTAFYLCASSKHGEGGQPQHFGDGTRLSIL.